What follows are 26 T cell receptor beta chains derived from one specimen sequenced in a study of shared clonotypes between healthy human individuals. The protocol was immunoSEQ multiplex PCR, while the TCRdb copy is restricted to in-frame clones and leaves out a portion. The table records 520,000 or so clones, around 74% of them present only once. Sequencing used PBMCs. Receptor source: a woman aged 40 to 55 in good health. Some clones in this sample may be carry-over from other donors' samples.

CDR3 region: CASSYSRGEVDTQYF. In nucleotides, the CDR3 is TGTGCCAGCAGTTACTCGAGAGGGGAGGTAGATACGCAGTATTTT. The rearrangement uses TRBV6-6 and TRBJ2-3, with a tentative D call TRBD2 (6 bases). V was clipped by 0 bases and J by 5 bases, with 12 bases between them. This CDR3 is built from 15 residues. Germline assignment: CDR1 MNHNY and CDR2 SVGAGI (reference sequence).

This clone appeared many times. The chain is built from TRBV25-1 and TRBJ2-1; no definite D call. Germline V CDR1 and CDR2: MGHDK, SYGVNS. The CDR3 totals 11 residues. V lost 4 bases, J lost 10 bases, and 8 bases lay in between. The CDR3 loop is CASSALLEQFF. The DNA for the CDR3 is TGTGCCAGCAGTGCACTTCTCGAGCAGTTCTTC. The entire variable domain, with the rest obtained from reference TRBV25-1 and TRBJ2-1, is as follows: EADIYQTPRYLVIGTGKKITLECSQTMGHDKMYWYQQDPGMELHLIHYSYGVNSTEKGDLSSESTVSRIRTEHFPLTLESARPSHTSQYLCASSALLEQFFGPGTRLTVL.

The chain has TRBV19 and TRBJ1-4; a possible D gene is TRBD1 (5 bases). Germline V lookup: CDR1 LNHDA, CDR2 SQIVND (reference sequence). V lost 6 bases and J 8 bases, leaving 19 bases between the germline ends. This CDR3 is 15 amino acids long. The CDR3 DNA reads TGTGCCAGTAGCCCCTGGGGGTCAGGAGAAGAAAAACTGTTTTTT. Its translation: CASSPWGSGEEKLFF.

V gene TRBV6-1 combines with J gene TRBJ2-5, with D unclear. Trimming stripped 7 bases from V and 1 base from J, with 10 bases between. The CDR3 consists of 13 residues. CDR1 and CDR2 (germline): MNHNS, SASEGT. The CDR3 nucleotides are TGTGCCAGCATACGTCTCGGCCAAGAGACCCAGTACTTC. Protein: CASIRLGQETQYF.

The genes are TRBV21-1 and TRBJ1-5; the table names TRBD1, a call not compared with the DNA. TRBV21-1 is a recognized pseudogene. CDR3 length: 15 amino acids. The CDR3 region has the DNA TGTGCCAGCGCGCACCGGGACAGGGGCAATCAGCCCCAGCATTTT. It codes for CASAHRDRGNQPQHF.

CDR3 region: CASRRQMHSYNEQFF. Here the CDR3 DNA reads TGTGCCAGCAGGAGACAGATGCACTCCTACAATGAGCAGTTCTTC. V and J are TRBV6-1 and TRBJ2-1; D possibly corresponds to TRBD1 (5 bases). V was shortened by 6 bases and J by 0 bases, with 12 bases between the two germline ends. CDR1 and CDR2 (germline): MNHNS, SASEGT. CDR3 length: 15 amino acids.

V is TRBV15 and J is TRBJ2-3; D is unresolved. V dropped 9 bases and J dropped 2 bases, with 18 bases sitting between them. The germline V gene has CDR1 LNHNV and CDR2 YYDKDF (reference sequence). The CDR3 runs 15 residues. CDR3 bases: TGTGCCACGGCCCCAAGAGGCGCCTACACAGATACGCAGTATTTT. It codes for CATAPRGAYTDTQYF.

This clone came up once. The chain carries TRBV7-2 and TRBJ1-3; 11 positions agree with TRBD1. V gave up 2 bases and J gave up 8 bases; unmatched junction bases: 5. CDR1 and CDR2 (germline): SGHTA, FQGNSA. The CDR3 spans 15 residues. This chain's CDR3 is CASSLFGQGADTIYF. The CDR3, as DNA: TGTGCCAGCAGCTTATTCGGACAGGGGGCTGACACCATATATTTT.

This chain links TRBV30 with TRBJ1-5; tentatively, D is TRBD1 (6 bases). In germline, CDR1 is GTSNPN, CDR2 SVGIG (reference sequence). V was shortened by 0 bases and J by 6 bases, with 12 bases between the two germline ends. This CDR3 is built from 14 residues. The DNA of the CDR3 is TGTGCCTGGAGTGTAGGCCTAGGGGGTCAGCCCCAGCATTTT. This gives the protein CAWSVGLGGQPQHF.

The chain carries TRBV6-1 and TRBJ2-5, with TRBD2 identical over 9 bases. The CDR3 consists of 14 residues. Germline V gives CDR1 MNHNS, CDR2 SASEGT. The junction had 1 base not matched to a gene; V was cut back by 4 bases and J by 1 base. CDR3 loop: CASSVSGGQETQYF. The CDR3 DNA reads TGTGCCAGCAGTGTTAGCGGGGGCCAAGAGACCCAGTACTTC.

This CDR3 reads CASSPTLAEQFF. CDR3 DNA sequence: TGTGCCAGCAGTCCCACTTTGGCGGAGCAGTTCTTC. The V call is TRBV7-9, the J call TRBJ2-1; D remains unclear. V gave up 6 bases and J gave up 10 bases, with 13 bases separating them. Germline V lookup: CDR1 SEHNR, CDR2 FQNEAQ (reference sequence). The CDR3 spans 12 residues.

This rearrangement joins TRBV6-6 to TRBJ2-1; 7 positions agree with TRBD2. The V and J ends lost 2 bases and 7 bases, in that order; junction bases with no gene match: 8. Germline CDR1 is MNHNY and CDR2 is SVGAGI (reference sequence). The CDR3 consists of 15 residues. This CDR3 is CASSYALAVGNEQFF. CDR3 sequence (DNA): TGTGCCAGCAGTTACGCCCTAGCGGTTGGGAATGAGCAGTTCTTC.

The chain recombines TRBV27 with TRBJ1-5, with 7 bases aligning to TRBD1. This CDR3 comprises 17 residues. V trimming: 5 bases; J trimming: 0 bases; junction bases outside the gene matches: 10. The V gene's germline CDR1 is MNHEY and CDR2 SMNVEV (reference sequence). CDR3 DNA: TGTGCCAGCAGTCCCACAGGGGTCACATATAGCAATCAGCCCCAGCATTTT. It translates to CASSPTGVTYSNQPQHF.

V and J are TRBV11-2 and TRBJ2-1, with 10 bases aligning to TRBD2. The V and J ends lost 8 bases and 6 bases, in that order; junction bases with no gene match: 7. CDR3 size: 14 residues. The germline gives CDR1 SGHAT, CDR2 FQNNGV. The CDR3 protein is CASAGLAGGNEQFF. CDR3 coding DNA: TGTGCCAGCGCCGGGTTAGCGGGAGGCAATGAGCAGTTCTTC.

With respect to this clone: The junction shows a germline mismatch at one end, possibly a read error. The chain is built from TRBV5-4 and TRBJ2-2; no clear D. Looked up from germline, CDR1 is SGHNT and CDR2 is YYREEE (reference sequence). This CDR3 has 14 residues. The CDR3 DNA reads TGCGCCAGCAGCCAATCGACTAACACCGGGGAGCTGTTTTTT. Protein product: CASSQSTNTGELFF.

The chain has TRBV5-1 and TRBJ1-1; a weak D match, TRBD1 (6 bases). The V end was cut by 3 bases, the J end by 1 base, with 16 bases between. This CDR3 has 16 amino acids. Germline V lookup: CDR1 SGHRS, CDR2 YFSETQ. The CDR3 nucleotides read TGCGCCAGCAGCTCACAGACAGGAACTCCGAACACTGAAGCTTTCTTT. Its protein is CASSSQTGTPNTEAFF.

J is TRBJ1-2 and V is TRBV30; 7 nucleotides match TRBD1. The V gene's germline CDR1 is GTSNPN and CDR2 SVGIG (reference sequence). This CDR3 has 13 amino acids. Germline trimming cut 3 bases from V and 4 bases from J; bases unmatched to any gene: 5. Written as DNA, the CDR3 is TGTGCCTGGAGCAGACAGGGCCCCTATGGCTACACCTTC. Its protein product is CAWSRQGPYGYTF.

The V call is TRBV18, the J call TRBJ2-1; D ambiguous. Germline lookup yields CDR1 KGHSH and CDR2 LQKENI. The CDR3 runs to 14 residues. V shed 6 bases and J shed 0 bases, with 9 bases lying between them. CDR3 DNA: TGTGCCAGCTCGCCATCGAGCTCCTACAATGAGCAGTTCTTC. As protein: CASSPSSSYNEQFF.

The J gene is TRBJ2-7, the V gene TRBV28; D is ambiguous. The CDR3 has 11 amino acids. V lost 5 bases to trimming and J lost 7 bases, with 9 bases between them. CDR1 MDHEN and CDR2 SYDVKM come from the germline V gene. The CDR3 loop is CASSTTREQYF. The CDR3 coding sequence is TGTGCCAGCAGTACCACAAGAGAGCAGTACTTC. The variable domain in full, completed from reference TRBV28 and TRBJ2-7, reads DVKVTQSSRYLVKRTGEKVFLECVQDMDHENMFWYRQDPGLGLRLIYFSYDVKMKEKGDIPEGYSVSREKKERFSLILESASTNQTSMYLCASSTTREQYFGPGTRLTVT.

The V gene is TRBV7-2, the J gene TRBJ2-6; D is possibly TRBD2 (6 bases). Germline V gene sequence: CDR1 SGHTA, CDR2 FQGNSA. V was clipped by 1 base and J by 0 bases, with 7 bases between them. CDR3 length equals 16 residues. The CDR3 bases are TGTGCCAGCAGCTTAGACGGGGGCTCTGGGGCCAACGTCCTGACTTTC. It translates to CASSLDGGSGANVLTF.

The genes are TRBV7-7 and TRBJ2-5; D call uncertain. Germline loops: CDR1 SSHAT, CDR2 FNYEAQ (reference sequence). V lost 2 bases and J 1 base, leaving 8 bases between the germline ends. The CDR3 length is 14 residues. The CDR3 sequence: CASSLYPTQETQYF. CDR3 bases: TGTGCCAGCAGCTTATATCCGACCCAAGAGACCCAGTACTTC.

The rearrangement uses TRBV27 and TRBJ2-1; D possibly corresponds to TRBD2 (5 bases). The CDR3 sequence is 15 residues long. V dropped 2 bases and J dropped 4 bases, with 12 bases sitting between them. CDR1 MNHEY and CDR2 SMNVEV come from the germline V gene (reference sequence). CDR3 sequence reads: CASSLTRASYNEQFF. The CDR3 DNA is TGTGCCAGCAGTTTAACGCGGGCCTCGTACAATGAGCAGTTCTTC.

V gene TRBV13 combines with J gene TRBJ2-7; 8 nucleotides align to TRBD2. The ends lost 1 base at V and 2 bases at J; junction bases unmatched: 4. The CDR3 spans 15 residues. Per the germline V gene, CDR1 is PRHDT and CDR2 is FYEKMQ (reference sequence). Here the CDR3 reads CASSLVLAVTYEQYF. In DNA, the CDR3 is TGTGCCAGCAGCTTAGTACTAGCGGTGACCTACGAGCAGTACTTC. The variable domain in full, completed from reference TRBV13 and TRBJ2-7, reads AAGVIQSPRHLIKEKRETATLKCYPIPRHDTVYWYQQGPGQDPQFLISFYEKMQSDKGSIPDRFSAQQFSDYHSELNMSSLELGDSALYFCASSLVLAVTYEQYFGPGTRLTVT.

The chain uses TRBV4-1 and TRBJ1-4; D might be TRBD1 (6 bases). With 4 bases removed from V and 3 bases from J, the gap between germline ends came to 9 bases. The germline CDR1 and CDR2 sequences are MGHRA and YSYEKL. The CDR3 consists of 14 residues. The CDR3 sequence: CASSLQGSNEKLFF. DNA of the CDR3: TGCGCCAGCAGCCTACAGGGATCTAATGAAAAACTGTTTTTT.

The rearrangement joins TRBV5-4 to TRBJ2-1; 8 nucleotides match TRBD1. The CDR3 is made up of 16 amino acids. Germline CDR1 is SGHNT and CDR2 is YYREEE (reference sequence). J gave up 5 bases and V 5 bases, and 12 bases lay outside the gene matches. The CDR3 DNA is TGTGCCAGCAGTACGGCCGGACGACAGGGGAACAATGAGCAGTTCTTC. This gives the protein CASSTAGRQGNNEQFF.

CDR3 sequence (DNA): TGTGCCTGGAGTAGGATGGGCACTGAAGCTTTCTTT. Translating it yields CAWSRMGTEAFF. The chain recombines TRBV30 with TRBJ1-1; D not certain. V was clipped by 2 bases and J by 4 bases, with 8 bases between them. Germline CDR1 reads GTSNPN; CDR2 reads SVGIG (reference sequence). CDR3 length: 12 residues.